Described below is a single T cell receptor beta chain sequence and its context. The data stem from a study of control samples from healthy donors and cancer patients. Sequencing used immunoSEQ multiplex PCR; TCRdb keeps in-frame clones, though not all of them. The sample carries 150,000 to 200,000 clones, around 90% recorded once. J was trimmed by 0 bases and V by 4 bases; bases with no gene match: 13. Germline assignment: CDR1 MDHEN and CDR2 SYDVKM. CDR3 length: 21 residues. The V call is TRBV28, the J call TRBJ2-1; 15 bases agree with TRBD2. The sample taken for sequencing was blood. This clonotype was obtained from a man aged 30-40 years in good health. The CDR3 sequence is CASSWRTSGRATWSSYNEQFF. CDR3 sequence (DNA): TGTGCCAGCAGTTGGAGGACTAGCGGGAGGGCTACTTGGAGCTCCTACAATGAGCAGTTCTTC.